This is a list of T cell receptor beta chains from one sample in a study of response to subunit inactivated influenza vaccine. From the RT-PCR reads, TCRdb called clonotypes with MiXCR, one entry per CDR3 protein. The table has about 780,000 distinct CDR3 sequences, about a fifth seen once. Sample: PBMCs from blood, taken 4 to 6 days after vaccination. Every receptor here comes from a man aged 45-65 years who received an inactivated influenza vaccine. Each CDR3 is given with its conserved first and last residue. A D gene is named only where the DNA matches it firmly. Clone size is given for some rows only: seen once, a few or many times, or a class if the clone is expanded.

V gene	clone size	CDR3 length	D gene	J gene	CDR3 DNA	CDR3 protein
TRBV29-1	NA	13	TRBD2	TRBJ2-3	TGCAGCGCCCGGACTAGGCGAGAGGATACGCAGTATTTT	CSARTRREDTQYF
TRBV29-1	NA	11	NA	TRBJ2-2	TGCAGCGTAGTGAACACCGGGGAGCTGTTTTTT	CSVVNTGELFF
TRBV7-2	few	14	NA	TRBJ2-7	TGTGCCAGCAGCTTTTCCCGCCTAGCGAACGAGCAGTACTTC	CASSFSRLANEQYF
TRBV20-1	few	14	TRBD2	TRBJ2-5	TGCAGTGCTAACTTAGCGGGGGGGCCGGAGACCCAGTACTTC	CSANLAGGPETQYF
TRBV27	few	14	NA	TRBJ2-7	TGTGCCAGCAGTACCTCCAGGGGGGTCTACGAGCAGTACTTC	CASSTSRGVYEQYF
TRBV12-3/TRBV12-4	few	13	NA	TRBJ1-2	TGTGCCAGCAGTTTAGTGGCAGACTATGGCTACACCTTC	CASSLVADYGYTF
TRBV27	NA	13	NA	TRBJ2-1	TGTGCCAGCAGTTTACGCGGGGTCGGTGAGCAGTTCTTC	CASSLRGVGEQFF
TRBV5-8	few	11	NA	TRBJ2-7	TGTGCCAGCAGGGAAGGACTCGTTCAGTACTTC	CASREGLVQYF
TRBV12-3/TRBV12-4	NA	13	NA	TRBJ2-5	TGTGCCAGCAGTTTAAAAGGGGACGGGCGGAAGTACTTC	CASSLKGDGRKYF
TRBV28	NA	14	NA	TRBJ1-2	TGTGCCAGCATCCCCGGGGGGGGAGGCGATGGCTACACCTTC	CASIPGGGGDGYTF
TRBV12-3/TRBV12-4	NA	13	TRBD1	TRBJ1-6	TGTGCCAGCTCGGGACAGTCCTATTCACCCCTCCACTTT	CASSGQSYSPLHF
TRBV5-6	few	13	NA	TRBJ2-7	TGTGCCAGCAGCGTGATAGTCACGGGGGAGCAGTACTTC	CASSVIVTGEQYF
TRBV29-1	many	16	TRBD2	TRBJ2-3	TGCAGCGTTGGCATCCCTAGCGGGAGGGGCACAGATACGCAGTATTTT	CSVGIPSGRGTDTQYF
TRBV24-1	NA	14	NA	TRBJ2-3	TGTGCCACCAGTGATCCGGGGTCCACAGATACGCAGTATTTT	CATSDPGSTDTQYF
TRBV11-2	many	13	TRBD2	TRBJ2-3	TGTGCCAGCAGCTTAGTGATAGCGGGGACACAGTATTTT	CASSLVIAGTQYF
TRBV20-1	NA	14	TRBD2	TRBJ2-1	TGCAGTGCGAGGACTAGCGGGAGACACAATGAGCAGTTCTTC	CSARTSGRHNEQFF
TRBV5-1	many	14	TRBD2	TRBJ2-7	TGCGCCAGCAGCCTGGGACTACCCTCCTACGAGCAGTACTTC	CASSLGLPSYEQYF
TRBV29-1	NA	11	TRBD1	TRBJ2-2	TGCAGCGGGCAGGGGGCCGGGGAGCTGTTTTTT	CSGQGAGELFF
TRBV10-3	NA	17	TRBD2	TRBJ2-3	TGTGCCATCAGTGGTGGGCTAGCGGGGTATGACACAGATACGCAGTATTTT	CAISGGLAGYDTDTQYF
TRBV20-1	few	15	TRBD2	TRBJ2-3	TGCAGTGCTCGAACTAGCGGGGGGTCCCCCGATACGCAGTATTTT	CSARTSGGSPDTQYF
TRBV7-2	NA	15	TRBD2	TRBJ2-1	TGTGCCAGCAGCCGTAGCGGGAGATATTACAATGAGCAGTTCTTC	CASSRSGRYYNEQFF
TRBV10-3	many	13	TRBD1	TRBJ2-7	TGTGCCATCGGGGGGACAGGGACCCACGAGCAGTACTTC	CAIGGTGTHEQYF
TRBV20-1	few	16	TRBD2	TRBJ2-5	TGCAGTGCAACCATAGGATCTAGCGGGAGGATAGAGACCCAGTACTTC	CSATIGSSGRIETQYF
TRBV18	NA	14	NA	TRBJ1-2	TGTGCCATCTCATCGGACGGCTACACCTATGGCTACACCTTC	CAISSDGYTYGYTF
TRBV24-1	few	14	NA	TRBJ2-7	TGTGCCACCAGACCAGGATGGGACGCCTACGAGCAGTACTTC	CATRPGWDAYEQYF
TRBV6-2/TRBV6-3	NA	19	NA	TRBJ2-3	TGTGCCAGCAGTTTCAACCGGGACATGAGAGTAACTAGCACAGATACGCAGTATTTT	CASSFNRDMRVTSTDTQYF
TRBV5-1	few	13	NA	TRBJ1-2	TGCGCCAGCAGCTTGGACGTTGGTAGTGGCTACACCTTC	CASSLDVGSGYTF
TRBV20-1	few	11	NA	TRBJ2-7	TGCAGTGCACTCGGGGCCTACGAGCAGTACTTC	CSALGAYEQYF
TRBV4-1	NA	15	NA	TRBJ2-6	TGCGCCAGCAGCCAAGTAGGGGCAGGGGCCAACGTCCTGACTTTC	CASSQVGAGANVLTF
TRBV11-2	NA	16	TRBD2	TRBJ2-1	TGTGCCAGCAGCTCAGGGGGGACTAGCGGGATGGGAGAGCAGTTCTTC	CASSSGGTSGMGEQFF
TRBV18	few	14	NA	TRBJ2-3	TGTGCCAGCTCACCACTCAGCGCCGCAGATACGCAGTATTTT	CASSPLSAADTQYF
TRBV7-6	NA	14	TRBD2	TRBJ2-1	TGTGCCAGCAGCTTAGAAGCGGGAAACAATGAGCAGTTCTTC	CASSLEAGNNEQFF
TRBV19	few	14	NA	TRBJ2-2	TGTGCCAGTAGTCCGACGATAGATACCGGGGAGCTGTTTTTT	CASSPTIDTGELFF
TRBV20-1	few	12	TRBD1	TRBJ1-2	TGCAGTGCTAACAGGGGGCCTGGCGGCTACACCTTC	CSANRGPGGYTF
TRBV20-1	NA	11	NA	TRBJ1-1	TGCAGTGCTGCATTTGACACTGAAGCTTTCTTT	CSAAFDTEAFF